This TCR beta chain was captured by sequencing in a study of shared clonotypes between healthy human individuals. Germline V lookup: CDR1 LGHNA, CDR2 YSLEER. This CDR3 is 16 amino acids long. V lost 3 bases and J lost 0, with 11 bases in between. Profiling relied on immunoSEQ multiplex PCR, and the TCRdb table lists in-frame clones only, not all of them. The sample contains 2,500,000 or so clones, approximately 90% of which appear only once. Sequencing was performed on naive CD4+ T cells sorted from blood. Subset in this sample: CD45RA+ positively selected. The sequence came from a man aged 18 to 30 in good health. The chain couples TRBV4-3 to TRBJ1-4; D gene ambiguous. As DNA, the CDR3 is TGCGCCAGCAGCCACCGACTTGGTGCAACTAATGAAAAACTGTTTTTT. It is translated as CASSHRLGATNEKLFF.